Presented here are 24 T cell receptor beta chains from one specimen sequenced in a study of shared clonotypes between healthy human individuals. Data came from immunoSEQ multiplex PCR; TCRdb stores just in-frame clones and leaves some out. Here the sample spans some 2,000,000 clones, 90% to 95% being singletons. The sequenced sample consisted of naive CD4+ T cells sorted from blood. Subset noted: CD45RA+ positively selected. These receptors were collected from a man younger than 35 in good health.

The chain carries TRBV5-1 and TRBJ2-1; 10 bases are a match to TRBD2. CDR3 length: 15 amino acids. V dropped 1 base and J dropped 6; count of bases not matched to a gene: 4. Looked up from germline, CDR1 is SGHRS and CDR2 is YFSETQ. The CDR3 DNA is TGCGCCAGCAGCTTGAGGTCTAGCGGGGGCAATGAGCAGTTCTTC. Amino acids: CASSLRSSGGNEQFF. Full variable domain (missing parts from reference TRBV5-1 and TRBJ2-1): KAGVTQTPRYLIKTRGQQVTLSCSPISGHRSVSWYQQTPGQGLQFLFEYFSETQRNKGNFPGRFSGRQFSNSRSEMNVSTLELGDSALYLCASSLRSSGGNEQFFGPGTRLTVL.

The V gene is TRBV18, the J gene TRBJ2-7, with D possibly being TRBD2 (7 bases). The CDR3 runs 15 residues. Germline V lookup: CDR1 KGHSH, CDR2 LQKENI. Trimming removed 2 bases at V and 2 bases at J, with 13 bases between. In DNA form, the CDR3 reads TGTGCCAGCTCACCAAGGGAAGGGGGGGCCTACGAGCAGTACTTC. Its translation is CASSPREGGAYEQYF.

The V and J genes are TRBV5-6 and TRBJ1-4; 8 nucleotides align to TRBD1. Germline CDR1 SGHDT, CDR2 YYEEEE. V lost 4 bases to trimming and J lost 5 bases; unmatched junction nucleotides: 10. The CDR3 covers 16 residues. This CDR3 is CASSHSPGQANEKLFF. The CDR3, as DNA: TGTGCCAGCAGCCACTCTCCGGGACAGGCGAATGAAAAACTGTTTTTT.

The V and J genes are TRBV6-5 and TRBJ1-1; 11 bases are a match to TRBD1. This CDR3 region has 13 residues. Germline V gene sequence: CDR1 MNHEY, CDR2 SVGAGI. Unmatched junction bases numbered 4, after V lost 7 bases and J lost 6 bases. This CDR3 is CASIWTGGSEAFF. The DNA of the CDR3 is TGTGCCAGCATCTGGACAGGGGGCTCTGAAGCTTTCTTT.

There are a few counts of this clone. The sample contains more than one DNA sequence encoding this CDR3. The rearrangement links TRBV11-2 to TRBJ1-1, with D maybe TRBD1 (6 bases). V shed 6 bases and J shed 1 base, with 9 bases lying between them. The CDR3 has 13 residues. The V gene's germline CDR1 is SGHAT and CDR2 FQNNGV. CDR3 coding DNA: TGTGCCAGCAGTCAACAGGGGAACACTGAAGCTTTCTTT. This codes for CASSQQGNTEAFF.

The CDR3 nucleotides are TGCGCCAGCCGGGGGGCTGACTATGGCTACACCTTC. This gives the protein CASRGADYGYTF. The V call is TRBV5-1, the J call TRBJ1-2, with D possibly TRBD1 on 6 matching bases. The V gene lost 7 bases and the J gene lost 3 bases, with 10 bases spanning the gap. Germline V gene data show CDR1 as SGHRS and CDR2 as YFSETQ. This CDR3 region has 12 residues.

The V call is TRBV6-1, the J call TRBJ2-5; D gene ambiguous. The CDR3 runs to 14 residues. CDR1 and CDR2 (germline): MNHNS, SASEGT. V was shortened by 0 bases and J by 6 bases, with 11 bases between the two germline ends. The CDR3 protein is CASSEAITVKTQYF. CDR3 in DNA: TGTGCCAGCAGTGAAGCTATAACAGTGAAGACCCAGTACTTC.

The chain combines TRBV6-1 with TRBJ1-5; D is undetermined. Deletions cut 5 bases from V and 4 bases from J, with 6 bases between. Germline-derived CDR1 and CDR2 are MNHNS and SASEGT. The CDR3 has 12 residues. The CDR3 sequence is CASSWLNQPQHF. The CDR3 region has the DNA TGTGCCAGCAGTTGGCTGAATCAGCCCCAGCATTTT.

This chain uses TRBV6-1 with TRBJ1-2; no reliable D call. CDR3 length equals 15 residues. CDR1 and CDR2 from the germline V gene are MNHNS and SASEGT. Trimming pared 3 bases from V and 4 bases from J, leaving 15 bases between. CDR3 coding DNA: TGTGCCAGCAGTGATGAGTCTTCCTCCGGCTATGGCTACACCTTC. Translating it yields CASSDESSSGYGYTF.

This chain joins TRBV6-1 and TRBJ2-5; 9 bases match TRBD2. There are 15 residues in the CDR3. V dropped 5 bases and J dropped 2; count of bases not matched to a gene: 6. Germline V gene lookup returns CDR1 MNHNS and CDR2 SASEGT. The CDR3 here is CASSIGTSRQETQYF. For the CDR3, the DNA is TGTGCCAGCAGTATAGGGACTAGCCGGCAAGAGACCCAGTACTTC.

On this clone: This specimen includes other DNA sequences encoding the same CDR3. DNA of the CDR3: TGTGCCTGGAGTCCAGGAACTGAAGCTTTCTTT. Protein: CAWSPGTEAFF. The chain joins TRBV30 to TRBJ1-1; D unclear. Germline V gene lookup returns CDR1 GTSNPN and CDR2 SVGIG (reference sequence). Trimming removed 2 bases from V and 5 bases from J, with 6 bases in between. The CDR3 is 11 amino acids.

The chain links TRBV27 to TRBJ2-7, with 8 bases aligning to TRBD1. V gave up 1 base and J gave up 5 bases; unmatched junction bases: 7. CDR1 MNHEY and CDR2 SMNVEV come from the germline V gene (reference sequence). There are 15 residues in the CDR3. The CDR3 DNA sequence: TGTGCCAGCAGTTTATACCGGCAGGGGGCCCACGAGCAGTACTTC. It encodes CASSLYRQGAHEQYF.

This clone was recorded once. The chain recombines TRBV4-3 with TRBJ2-2; D gene ambiguous. V was shortened by 2 bases and J by 5 bases, with 9 bases between the two germline ends. Germline CDR1 and CDR2: LGHNA and YSLEER. The CDR3 contains 14 residues. The DNA for the CDR3 is TGCGCCAGCAGCCAAAGAACCGGAACCGGGGAGCTGTTTTTT. Amino acid sequence: CASSQRTGTGELFF.

The rearrangement uses TRBV9 and TRBJ2-3; 8 positions match TRBD2. Losses at the gene ends were 5 bases for V and 5 bases for J; bases not matched to a gene: 7. CDR3 length: 14 amino acids. The germline gives CDR1 SGDLS, CDR2 YYNGEE. In DNA, the CDR3 is TGTGCCAGCAGAAGTGGGGCGGGAGGAGATACGCAGTATTTT. Protein sequence: CASRSGAGGDTQYF.

The chain recombines TRBV5-5 with TRBJ1-2, with D possibly TRBD1 on 6 matching bases. The CDR3 runs to 13 residues. Trimming took off 2 bases at V and 8 bases at J, with 13 bases between the two ends. Germline V lookup: CDR1 SGHKS, CDR2 YYEKEE (reference sequence). Here the CDR3 reads CASSFVSGDGYTF. In DNA form, the CDR3 reads TGTGCCAGCAGCTTTGTCTCAGGGGACGGCTACACCTTC.

The rearrangement joins TRBV4-1 to TRBJ2-5; D is possibly TRBD1 or TRBD2 (6 bases each). The tail of the sequence fits TRBJ2-7 better, so the J call may be wrong. In germline, CDR1 is MGHRA, CDR2 YSYEKL. CDR3 length: 15 amino acids. Here the CDR3 reads CASSQGGARRNEQYF. The CDR3 region has the DNA TGCGCCAGCAGCCAAGGGGGGGCCAGAAGAAACGAGCAGTACTTC.

This chain uses TRBV6-1 with TRBJ1-1; 7 bases line up with TRBD1. Per the germline V gene, CDR1 is MNHNS and CDR2 is SASEGT. The length of the CDR3 is 14 residues. J gave up 0 bases and V 6 bases, and 4 bases lay outside the gene matches. The CDR3 nucleotides are TGTGCCAGCAGACCGACAGGGATGAACACTGAAGCTTTCTTT. Translation: CASRPTGMNTEAFF.

The chain uses TRBV7-2 and TRBJ2-3; TRBD2 agrees at 10 bases. The CDR3 extends over 16 amino acids. Germline trimming cut 5 bases from V and 3 bases from J; bases unmatched to any gene: 8. CDR1 is SGHTA, CDR2 FQGNSA, per germline. The CDR3 sequence: CASSTRTSGPTDTQYF. The CDR3 bases are TGTGCCAGCAGCACCCGGACTAGCGGACCTACAGATACGCAGTATTTT.

The chain combines TRBV30 with TRBJ1-6, with a weak D call TRBD1 (6 bases). Trimming left V 1 base short and J 7 bases short, with 11 bases between. The CDR3 is made up of 14 amino acids. In germline, CDR1 is GTSNPN, CDR2 SVGIG (reference sequence). CDR3 amino acids: CAWSGTGSNSPLHF. The CDR3 nucleotides read TGTGCCTGGAGTGGTACAGGGAGCAATTCACCCCTCCACTTT.

On this clone itself: Other nucleotide sequences in the sample specify the same CDR3. The V call is TRBV9, the J call TRBJ1-2, with D unresolved. Trimming shortened V by 0 bases and J by 0 bases, and 3 bases separated the two germline ends. The germline V gene encodes CDR1 SGDLS and CDR2 YYNGEE. This CDR3 is built from 13 residues. DNA for the CDR3: TGTGCCAGCAGCGTAGGGTCTAACTATGGCTACACCTTC. Translated, it gives CASSVGSNYGYTF. Complete variable domain (other parts from reference TRBV9 and TRBJ1-2): DSGVTQTPKHLITATGQRVTLRCSPRSGDLSVYWYQQSLDQGLQFLIQYYNGEERAKGNILERFSAQQFPDLHSELNLSSLELGDSALYFCASSVGSNYGYTFGSGTRLTVV.

The chain's CDR3 is CAWSLGQGSYEQYF. For the CDR3, the DNA is TGTGCCTGGAGTCTGGGACAGGGGAGCTACGAGCAGTACTTC. This sequence joins TRBV30 and TRBJ2-7, with TRBD1 identical over 10 bases. Germline V CDR1 and CDR2: GTSNPN, SVGIG (reference sequence). The J segment lost 3 bases and the V segment lost 2 bases, leaving 4 bases of the junction unmatched. This CDR3 contains 14 residues. Full variable domain (remainder filled in from reference TRBV30 and TRBJ2-7): SQTIHQWPATLVQPVGSPLSLECTVEGTSNPNLYWYRQAAGRGLQLLFYSVGIGQISSEVPQNLSASRPQDRQFILSSKKLLLSDSGFYLCAWSLGQGSYEQYFGPGTRLTVT.

V usage is TRBV15 and J usage is TRBJ2-3; D might be TRBD2 (5 bases). Looked up from germline, CDR1 is LNHNV and CDR2 is YYDKDF (reference sequence). This CDR3 is built from 16 residues. V was shortened by 1 base and J by 5 bases, with 16 bases between the two germline ends. The CDR3 sequence is CATSRGEPGGGDTQYF. In DNA form, the CDR3 reads TGTGCCACCAGCAGAGGGGAACCGGGCGGAGGAGATACGCAGTATTTT.

The chain recombines TRBV28 with TRBJ2-2, with 12 bases matching TRBD2. The V and J ends lost 6 bases and 2 bases, in that order; junction bases with no gene match: 7. From germline, CDR1 is MDHEN and CDR2 SYDVKM. The CDR3 spans 17 residues. The CDR3 DNA reads as TGTGCCAGCAGCCCAAGGACTAGCGGGATAAACACCGGGGAGCTGTTTTTT. This encodes CASSPRTSGINTGELFF. Variable domain in full (rest from reference TRBV28 and TRBJ2-2): DVKVTQSSRYLVKRTGEKVFLECVQDMDHENMFWYRQDPGLGLRLIYFSYDVKMKEKGDIPEGYSVSREKKERFSLILESASTNQTSMYLCASSPRTSGINTGELFFGEGSRLTVL.

As for this clone: A read error may be the cause here, since a much bigger clone is one base away. Other DNA sequences in this sample translate to the same CDR3. The chain carries TRBV20-1 and TRBJ2-3; D is ambiguous. Germline CDR1 DFQATT, CDR2 SNEGSKA (reference sequence). Trimming cost V 3 bases and J 6 bases, with 4 bases left between them. The CDR3 has 10 residues. CDR3 in DNA: TGCAGTGCTAGGGACGATACGCAGTATTTT. Translation gives CSARDDTQYF.